This T cell receptor (beta chain) was observed in a study of blood T cells in healthy people across ages. General observations from the study: Reliance upon unsorted PBMCs precluded definitive naive versus antigen-experienced comparison. While age rose, TCR beta diversity per million T cells dropped in a roughly linear way. Shifts in expanded clonotypes may have been confounded by donor CMV status, which was unknown.

Germline-derived CDR1 and CDR2 are KGHSH and LQKENI. The CDR3 has 15 amino acids. Trimming removed 0 bases from V and 2 bases from J, with 10 bases in between. For this clonotype: Its antigen is currently unknown.

The second PCR ran roughly 6 to 11 cycles with a sample-barcoded 5' primer and J-beta primers. Each cDNA molecule received a tag from a template-switch adaptor that had 12 random nucleotides. TCRdb re-called the 5' RACE reads with MiXCR, one entry per CDR3 protein. The data contain roughly 650,000 distinct CDR3 sequences, 32% of them singletons. Input material: blood. The sequence was obtained from a woman of 80 years or more in good health. The J gene is TRBJ1-2, the V gene TRBV18, with D perhaps matching TRBD1 (5 bases). CDR3: CASSPPGGANYGYTF. The CDR3 bases are TGTGCCAGCTCACCACCGGGAGGGGCGAACTATGGCTACACCTTC.